What follows are 19 T cell receptor beta chains derived from one specimen sequenced in a study of cytomegalovirus exposure and HLA in healthy donors (dated by TCRdb to the late 2010s). Libraries were constructed by the immunoSEQ multiplex PCR assay. The source is immuneACCESS, and TCRdb retained only in-frame sequences with V and J called. Part of the clones is not carried over; for the studies checked, unresolved V genes explain less than half of this, and the remainder is unexplained. Present in this sample are approximately 58,000 clones, 91% of which were seen just once. The ten largest clones capture 2% to 2.5% of the sample. The sample taken for sequencing was PBMCs. The receptors were gathered from a woman aged 30 to 39 in good health and CMV-seronegative.

The V and J genes are TRBV6-4 and TRBJ2-3, with a tentative D call TRBD1 (6 bases). The germline V gene has CDR1 MRHNA and CDR2 SNTAGT. Trimming removed 6 bases at V and 2 bases at J, with 15 bases between. The CDR3 is 15 amino acids. The CDR3 coding sequence is TGTGCCAGCAGCCTTACAGGGTCCGTCACAGATACGCAGTATTTT. This translates into CASSLTGSVTDTQYF.

The chain couples TRBV30 to TRBJ2-1; D might be TRBD2 (5 bases). Per the germline V gene, CDR1 is GTSNPN and CDR2 is SVGIG (reference sequence). The V and J ends lost 1 base and 7 bases respectively, with 17 bases between them. The CDR3 consists of 15 residues. CDR3 nucleotide sequence: TGTGCCTGGAGTGGGGAGCTTTCATCGGCGAATGAGCAGTTCTTC. This encodes CAWSGELSSANEQFF.

This clone came up once. The chain carries TRBV7-9 and TRBJ1-2, with 7 bases matching TRBD1. Looked up from germline, CDR1 is SEHNR and CDR2 is FQNEAQ (reference sequence). V lost 1 base, J lost 6 bases, and 8 bases stayed unmatched. The CDR3 has 15 residues. Written as DNA, the CDR3 is TGTGCCAGCAGCTTAGAATCACAGGGGTATCATGGCTACACCTTC. Encoded protein: CASSLESQGYHGYTF. The entire variable domain, with the rest obtained from reference TRBV7-9 and TRBJ1-2, is as follows: DTGVSQNPRHKITKRGQNVTFRCDPISEHNRLYWYRQTLGQGPEFLTYFQNEAQLEKSRLLSDRFSAERPKGSFSTLEIQRTEQGDSAMYLCASSLESQGYHGYTFGSGTRLTVV.

The rearrangement uses TRBV5-1 and TRBJ2-2, with 8 bases identical to TRBD1. Germline V gives CDR1 SGHRS, CDR2 YFSETQ. J lost 6 bases, V lost 3 bases, and 10 bases had no gene match. The CDR3 consists of 16 residues. The CDR3 protein is CASSYQGQGAAGELFF. CDR3 nucleotide sequence: TGCGCCAGCAGCTACCAGGGGCAGGGGGCGGCCGGGGAGCTGTTTTTT.

The genes are TRBV7-9 and TRBJ2-1, with 11 bases matching TRBD1. The CDR3 contains 15 residues. V gave up 5 bases and J gave up 7 bases; unmatched junction bases: 7. Germline CDR1 is SEHNR and CDR2 is FQNEAQ (reference sequence). The DNA for the CDR3 is TGTGCCAGCAGCCTCGGACAGGGGGCCGGTAATGAGCAGTTCTTC. This codes for CASSLGQGAGNEQFF.

The V call is TRBV2, the J call TRBJ1-2; possible D gene TRBD1, 6 bases. This CDR3 spans 15 amino acids. Trimming pared 4 bases from V and 8 bases from J, leaving 20 bases between. Germline V gives CDR1 SNHLY, CDR2 FYNNEI. For the CDR3, the DNA is TGTGCCAGCAGTGGAGCCGGGACACTAAAAGGCGGCTACACCTTC. Translated, it gives CASSGAGTLKGGYTF.

This clone was counted a few times. The rearrangement joins TRBV5-1 to TRBJ2-7, with TRBD1 matching over 10 bases. The CDR3 loop spans 16 amino acids. Germline V gene data show CDR1 as SGHRS and CDR2 as YFSETQ. V trimming: 1 base; J trimming: 5 bases; junction bases outside the gene matches: 9. CDR3 sequence (DNA): TGCGCCAGCAGCTTGTTTGCGGTGGGACAGGGGAACGAGCAGTACTTC. The encoded protein is CASSLFAVGQGNEQYF.

The chain uses TRBV15 and TRBJ2-1; 8 bases agree with TRBD2. V shed 1 base and J 7 bases; nucleotides not matched to a gene: 6. Germline values: CDR1 LNHNV, CDR2 YYDKDF (reference sequence). The CDR3 spans 15 residues. The CDR3 region has the DNA TGTGCCACCAGCAGAGTTCGCGGGAGGTTGAATGAGCAGTTCTTC. This sequence encodes CATSRVRGRLNEQFF.

The genes are TRBV27 and TRBJ2-7, with D tentatively TRBD2 (6 bases). This CDR3 is built from 17 residues. Per the germline V gene, CDR1 is MNHEY and CDR2 is SMNVEV (reference sequence). V lost 3 bases and J 2 bases, leaving 20 bases between the germline ends. Here the CDR3 DNA reads TGTGCCAGCAGTTTTAAGGGGACTCTGGGCGGAGCCTACGAGCAGTACTTC. It codes for CASSFKGTLGGAYEQYF.

This clone has a handful of counts. In DNA form, the CDR3 reads TGTGCCAGCAGTTTAACGTGGAGTGAGCAGTTCTTC. Protein: CASSLTWSEQFF. This rearrangement joins TRBV28 to TRBJ2-1, with D hard to call. The germline V and J ends were trimmed by 2 bases and 9 bases, with 8 bases remaining between them. The CDR3 consists of 12 residues. Germline values: CDR1 MDHEN, CDR2 SYDVKM. The variable domain in full, with the rest retrieved from reference TRBV28 and TRBJ2-1, is DVKVTQSSRYLVKRTGEKVFLECVQDMDHENMFWYRQDPGLGLRLIYFSYDVKMKEKGDIPEGYSVSREKKERFSLILESASTNQTSMYLCASSLTWSEQFFGPGTRLTVL.

This clone was seen just once. This chain links TRBV9 with TRBJ2-7, with TRBD2 matching 14 bases. This CDR3 comprises 16 residues. The germline gives CDR1 SGDLS, CDR2 YYNGEE. V trimming: 3 bases; J trimming: 3 bases; junction bases outside the gene matches: 5. The CDR3 region has the DNA TGTGCCAGCAGCGCGGGACTAGCGGGAGTTATCTACGAGCAGTACTTC. It yields the protein CASSAGLAGVIYEQYF.

The chain links TRBV28 to TRBJ2-5; perhaps TRBD1 as D (5 bases). CDR3 length equals 13 residues. Deletions cut 4 bases from V and 4 bases from J, with 10 bases between. CDR1 and CDR2 (germline): MDHEN, SYDVKM. This CDR3 is CASSSLGRETQYF. The CDR3 DNA sequence: TGTGCCAGCAGTTCCTTGGGGCGAGAGACCCAGTACTTC.

The rearrangement links TRBV19 to TRBJ2-3; D is unclear. The CDR3 sequence is 12 residues long. Trimming took off 5 bases at V and 2 bases at J, with 5 bases between the two ends. Germline V gene lookup returns CDR1 LNHDA and CDR2 SQIVND (reference sequence). The CDR3 is CASSLPTDTQYF. CDR3 nucleotides: TGTGCCAGTAGTCTACCCACAGATACGCAGTATTTT.

The chain recombines TRBV6-5 with TRBJ2-7; the D gene is possibly TRBD2 (6 bases). Germline lookup yields CDR1 MNHEY and CDR2 SVGAGI. The CDR3 sequence is 15 residues long. V shed 5 bases and J shed 5 bases, with 19 bases lying between them. CDR3 amino acids: CASSPPGVWGDEQYF. The CDR3 DNA reads as TGTGCCAGCAGTCCACCGGGAGTTTGGGGTGACGAGCAGTACTTC.

V and J are TRBV6-6 and TRBJ2-7; TRBD2 matches at 8 bases. This CDR3 contains 14 residues. With V trimmed by 2 bases and J by 3 bases, 3 bases remained unmatched. Germline V gene data show CDR1 as MNHNY and CDR2 as SVGAGI (reference sequence). CDR3 coding DNA: TGTGCCAGCAGTTACCCTAGCGGGCGCTACGAGCAGTACTTC. Amino acid sequence: CASSYPSGRYEQYF.

The CDR3 DNA follows: TGTGCCAGCAGCCGCCGGGGGACAGGGGTCGGGAACGAGCAGTACTTC. Amino acids: CASSRRGTGVGNEQYF. The J gene is TRBJ2-7, the V gene TRBV11-3; 10 nucleotides line up with TRBD1. This CDR3 has 16 amino acids. With 5 bases clipped from V and 5 bases from J, the junction kept 12 bases outside the gene matches. Germline V gene sequence: CDR1 SGHNT, CDR2 YENEEA.

This clone came up a few times. The chain recombines TRBV9 with TRBJ1-5; D not certain. The CDR3 sequence is 14 residues long. Deletions cut 4 bases from V and 0 bases from J, with 8 bases between. The V gene's germline CDR1 is SGDLS and CDR2 YYNGEE. The CDR3 region is CASSLDYSNQPQHF. CDR3 bases: TGTGCCAGCAGCCTTGACTATAGCAATCAGCCCCAGCATTTT.

The chain recombines TRBV5-1 with TRBJ2-2; D is possibly TRBD1 (5 bases). V was clipped by 0 bases and J by 13 bases, with 19 bases between them. This CDR3 is 15 amino acids long. CDR1 is SGHRS and CDR2 is YFSETQ in the germline V gene. Written as DNA, the CDR3 is TGCGCCAGCAGCTTGGAGGGTGACCCATTAAGGGGGCTGTTTTTT. Protein: CASSLEGDPLRGLFF.

The chain uses TRBV5-5 and TRBJ2-1; the D gene is possibly TRBD1 (5 bases). The CDR3 runs 16 residues. V was trimmed by 5 bases and J by 5 bases, leaving 20 bases between them. Germline V gives CDR1 SGHKS, CDR2 YYEKEE (reference sequence). The CDR3 region has the DNA TGTGCCAGCAGTCAAAGGGGCCCGGGTTTAGACAATGAGCAGTTCTTC. Translating it yields CASSQRGPGLDNEQFF.